Listed below are T cell receptor beta chains from one sample, sequenced in a study of cytomegalovirus exposure and HLA in healthy donors. TCRdb's table, derived via immunoSEQ multiplex PCR, lists solely in-frame clones and lacks some. The profile covers around 150,000 clones, with roughly nine tenths appearing a single time and 10% taken by the ten largest. Specimen: PBMCs. The receptors here all came from a woman aged 18-29 years in good health and CMV-seropositive. CDR3s include the opening cysteine and the closing phenylalanine or tryptophan. A D gene is named only where the DNA matches it firmly. Some rows have no size entry. The others give once, few or many, or a class for an expanded clone.

D gene	V gene	clone size	J gene	CDR3 protein	CDR3 DNA
TRBD2	TRBV7-9	.	TRBJ2-1	CASSFPRLAGGNEQFF	TGTGCCAGCAGCTTCCCTCGACTAGCGGGAGGTAATGAGCAGTTCTTC
TRBD1	TRBV11-3	few	TRBJ2-3	CASSLEQGGTDTQYF	TGTGCCAGCAGCTTAGAACAGGGGGGCACAGATACGCAGTATTTT
.	TRBV6-4	.	TRBJ2-7	CASTQGMGHGPYEQYF	TGTGCCAGCACCCAGGGGATGGGACACGGCCCCTACGAGCAGTACTTC
.	TRBV5-1	few	TRBJ1-1	CASSLEEEAFF	TGCGCCAGCAGCTTGGAGGAGGAAGCTTTCTTT
.	TRBV9	.	TRBJ1-1	CASSVEGHLNTEAFF	TGTGCCAGCAGCGTAGAGGGACACCTGAACACTGAAGCTTTCTTT
.	TRBV18	.	TRBJ1-3	CASSPPISGASGNTIYF	TGTGCCAGCTCACCACCTATTTCAGGCGCCTCTGGAAACACCATATATTTT
TRBD1	TRBV23-1	.	TRBJ2-3	CASSLQGSADTQYF	TGCGCCAGCAGTCTACAGGGGTCCGCAGATACGCAGTATTTT
TRBD1	TRBV27	few	TRBJ2-5	CAAAGQGGKTQYF	TGTGCCGCGGCGGGACAGGGAGGGAAGACCCAGTACTTC
TRBD2	TRBV6-5	.	TRBJ2-5	CASSYSTSGSLETQYF	TGTGCCAGCAGTTACTCGACTAGCGGGAGTTTAGAGACCCAGTACTTC
.	TRBV9	.	TRBJ2-2	CASSARKDLGELFF	TGTGCCAGCAGCGCAAGAAAGGACTTGGGGGAGCTGTTTTTT
TRBD1	TRBV29-1	once	TRBJ1-5	CSVSTGGNQPQHF	TGCAGCGTTTCGACAGGGGGTAATCAGCCCCAGCATTTT
TRBD1	TRBV5-1	.	TRBJ2-7	CASSPGQVAYEQYF	TGCGCCAGCAGCCCGGGACAGGTTGCCTACGAGCAGTACTTC
.	TRBV11-1	.	TRBJ2-7	CASSLWPRAGYEQYF	TGTGCCAGCAGCCTCTGGCCGAGGGCGGGTTACGAGCAGTACTTC
TRBD1	TRBV4-3	.	TRBJ1-2	CASSHTLRDRGNYGYTF	TGCGCCAGCAGCCACACACTTCGGGACAGGGGAAACTATGGCTACACCTTC
.	TRBV5-3	.	TRBJ1-4	CARSLVGAGCNEKLFF	TGTGCCAGAAGCTTGGTCGGAGCGGGATGTAATGAAAAACTGTTTTTT
.	TRBV11-2	.	TRBJ1-5	CAARGARCNQPQHF	TGTGCCGCACGGGGGGCGAGGTGCAATCAGCCCCAGCATTTT
TRBD1	TRBV4-1	.	TRBJ2-5	CASSRDRLPETQYF	TGCGCCAGCAGCCGGGACAGGTTGCCAGAGACCCAGTACTTC
TRBD2	TRBV7-9	.	TRBJ2-7	CASSLTGTSGYEQYF	TGTGCCAGCAGCTTGACCGGGACTAGCGGCTACGAGCAGTACTTC
TRBD2	TRBV6-5	.	TRBJ2-1	CASSSKAGVTYNEQFF	TGTGCCAGCAGTTCCAAAGCGGGGGTTACCTACAATGAGCAGTTCTTC
TRBD2	TRBV18	.	TRBJ2-7	CASSPPGGGYDF	TGTGCCAGCTCACCACCTGGGGGAGGGTATGACTTC
TRBD1	TRBV11-2	.	TRBJ1-2	CASSRGLGGGVVYGYTF	TGTGCCAGCAGCCGTGGTCTAGGGGGCGGCGTTGTCTATGGCTACACCTTC
.	TRBV7-3	.	TRBJ2-1	CASSSKGDNEQFF	TGTGCCAGCAGCTCGAAGGGGGACAATGAGCAGTTCTTC
.	TRBV6-6	.	TRBJ1-3	CASTLYQASSGNTIYF	TGTGCCAGCACTTTATATCAGGCCAGCTCTGGAAACACCATATATTTT
.	TRBV27	.	TRBJ1-5	CASSPSDSNQPQHF	TGTGCCAGCAGTCCGAGCGATAGCAATCAGCCCCAGCATTTT
TRBD1	TRBV6-1	once	TRBJ1-5	CASSEVGTGYQPQHF	TGTGCCAGCAGTGAAGTGGGGACAGGATATCAGCCCCAGCATTTT
TRBD2	TRBV29-1	.	TRBJ2-1	CSVLIPGLAGGNEQFF	TGCAGCGTCCTCATACCGGGACTAGCGGGCGGCAATGAGCAGTTCTTC
TRBD1	TRBV19	.	TRBJ2-6	CASKKPGQGASGANVLTF	TGTGCCAGTAAAAAACCGGGACAGGGGGCGAGTGGGGCCAACGTCCTGACTTTC